Following are 29 T cell receptor beta chains from one sample sequenced in a study of T cell responses to AZD1222 COVID-19 vaccine. TCRdb's copy holds only in-frame clones and misses some; the assay was immunoSEQ multiplex PCR. The table includes 120,000 or so clones, around 91% detected once. The sequencing used peripheral blood, collected on day 0 of AZD1222 vaccination. These receptor sequences come from an adult in good health.

This chain joins TRBV11-2 and TRBJ1-2, with D perhaps TRBD1 (6 bases). Germline loops: CDR1 SGHAT, CDR2 FQNNGV. The V and J ends lost 1 base and 0 bases respectively, with 9 bases between them. The CDR3 covers 15 residues. Here the CDR3 reads CASSLVAGANYGYTF. CDR3 nucleotide sequence: TGTGCCAGCAGCTTAGTGGCAGGGGCTAACTATGGCTACACCTTC.

V and J are TRBV28 and TRBJ1-3; tentatively, D is TRBD1 (6 bases). Germline loops: CDR1 MDHEN, CDR2 SYDVKM. This CDR3 spans 15 amino acids. Trimming stripped 6 bases from V and 1 base from J, with 13 bases between. Here the CDR3 DNA reads TGTGCCAGCAGCCTGGGGGGCGAGTCTGGAAACACCATATATTTT. It translates to CASSLGGESGNTIYF.

The J gene is TRBJ1-5, the V gene TRBV6-6; a possible D gene is TRBD1 (5 bases). The CDR3 length is 15 residues. In germline, CDR1 is MNHNY, CDR2 SVGAGI (reference sequence). V was shortened by 2 bases and J by 0 bases, with 8 bases between the two germline ends. CDR3 protein: CASSYGGVSNQPQHF. CDR3 in DNA: TGTGCCAGCAGTTACGGAGGGGTTAGCAATCAGCCCCAGCATTTT.

In DNA, the CDR3 is TGTGCCAGCAGCCCCGGACAGCTGGGCTCCTACGAGCAGTACTTC. Translation gives CASSPGQLGSYEQYF. The chain has TRBV7-2 and TRBJ2-7, with a possible D match to TRBD1 (6 bases). The CDR3 length is 15 residues. Trimming shortened V by 5 bases and J by 0 bases, and 14 bases separated the two germline ends. Looked up from germline, CDR1 is SGHTA and CDR2 is FQGNSA.

This rearrangement joins TRBV7-2 to TRBJ1-2; 7 nucleotides match TRBD1. The CDR3 has 16 amino acids. Trimming removed 5 bases from V and 1 base from J; junction bases left unmatched: 10. Per the germline V gene, CDR1 is SGHTA and CDR2 is FQGNSA. The CDR3 reads CASSPTTGLYNYGYTF. CDR3 in DNA: TGTGCCAGCAGCCCCACGACAGGGCTCTATAACTATGGCTACACCTTC.

The J gene is TRBJ1-5, the V gene TRBV19; TRBD1 matches at 7 bases. CDR1 is LNHDA, CDR2 SQIVND, per germline (reference sequence). The CDR3 consists of 18 residues. V lost 4 bases, J lost 0 bases, and 12 bases stayed unmatched. The CDR3 loop is CASSNRDSYSPSNQPQHF. DNA of the CDR3: TGTGCCAGTAGTAACCGGGACAGCTATTCTCCTAGCAATCAGCCCCAGCATTTT.

The chain couples TRBV6-1 to TRBJ1-3; 9 positions match TRBD1. CDR3 length equals 17 residues. The trim removed 2 bases at V and 4 bases at J, leaving 9 bases unmatched. Germline V gene data show CDR1 as MNHNS and CDR2 as SASEGT. CDR3 loop: CASSESVGQGLGNTIYF. DNA of the CDR3: TGTGCCAGCAGTGAATCGGTGGGACAGGGTTTGGGAAACACCATATATTTT.

The V call is TRBV5-4, the J call TRBJ2-6; D may be TRBD2 (6 bases). The CDR3 has 18 amino acids. CDR1 is SGHNT and CDR2 is YYREEE in the germline V gene (reference sequence). Trimming took 4 bases from V and 0 from J, leaving 17 bases between them. CDR3 coding DNA: TGTGCCAGCAGCCGAGGCGTAGCGGCCAACTCTGGGGCCAACGTCCTGACTTTC. This encodes CASSRGVAANSGANVLTF.

V usage is TRBV27 and J usage is TRBJ1-1; 8 nucleotides agree with TRBD1. The CDR3 has 13 amino acids. Germline loops: CDR1 MNHEY, CDR2 SMNVEV (reference sequence). Trimming took 2 bases from V and 11 from J; bases not matched to a gene: 7. The CDR3 DNA reads as TGTGCCAGCAGTTTAGGACAGGGAGGGTGGGCTTTCTTT. It encodes CASSLGQGGWAFF.

The chain combines TRBV4-3 with TRBJ2-1; perhaps D is TRBD1 or TRBD2 (5 bases each). Germline values: CDR1 LGHNA, CDR2 YSLEER. V was cut by 2 bases and J by 0 bases, with 14 bases left in between. The CDR3 extends over 17 amino acids. In DNA, the CDR3 is TGCGCCAGCAGCCAAAAGGGGTGGGGGAGCTCCTACAATGAGCAGTTCTTC. Encoded protein: CASSQKGWGSSYNEQFF.

The V call is TRBV6-2 or TRBV6-3, the J call TRBJ2-7; 7 positions agree with TRBD2. The CDR3 totals 16 residues. After removal of 6 bases from V and 3 bases from J, the junction contained 14 bases not matched to a gene. Germline V gene sequence: CDR1 MNHEY, CDR2 SVGEGT. CDR3 region: CASSTRAGESSYEQYF. The CDR3 DNA sequence: TGTGCCAGCAGCACACGGGCGGGGGAGAGCAGCTACGAGCAGTACTTC.

The gene calls are TRBV5-4 and TRBJ2-3; D is possibly TRBD2 (5 bases). V was clipped by 4 bases and J by 7 bases, with 10 bases between them. Per germline, CDR1 SGHNT and CDR2 YYREEE (reference sequence). This CDR3 comprises 12 residues. The DNA for the CDR3 is TGTGCCAGCAGCGAACCCGGGAATACGCAGTATTTT. This sequence encodes CASSEPGNTQYF.

The chain joins TRBV10-2 to TRBJ2-1, with TRBD2 matching 11 bases. Losses at the gene ends were 0 bases for V and 4 bases for J; bases not matched to a gene: 2. The CDR3 consists of 16 residues. The germline V gene has CDR1 WSHSY and CDR2 SAAADI. In DNA form, the CDR3 reads TGCGCCAGCAGTGAGTCGACTAGCGGGAATTACAATGAGCAGTTCTTC. Translation gives CASSESTSGNYNEQFF.

This rearrangement joins TRBV28 to TRBJ2-7, with D hard to call. Trimming cost V 4 bases and J 1 base, with 14 bases left between them. CDR3 length: 15 residues. Germline CDR1 is MDHEN and CDR2 is SYDVKM. CDR3 DNA: TGTGCCAGCAGTTCCCCAGGAACGGCTTCCTACGAGCAGTACTTC. It encodes CASSSPGTASYEQYF.

This clone was detected only once. V gene TRBV7-2 combines with J gene TRBJ1-2, with D perhaps matching TRBD1 (6 bases). Trimming removed 5 bases from V and 6 bases from J, with 19 bases in between. Germline V gene data show CDR1 as SGHTA and CDR2 as FQGNSA. The CDR3 length is 15 residues. The CDR3 DNA reads TGTGCCAGCAGCCTAGGGGGGTCCTTGACTAATGGCTACACCTTC. Residues: CASSLGGSLTNGYTF.

J is TRBJ2-7 and V is TRBV27; 8 bases match TRBD2. V lost 2 bases to trimming and J lost 3 bases; unmatched junction nucleotides: 9. Germline V gene data show CDR1 as MNHEY and CDR2 as SMNVEV (reference sequence). The CDR3 consists of 16 residues. The CDR3 nucleotides are TGTGCCAGCAGTTTAAGGTTGCGGGGGGATAACTACGAGCAGTACTTC. Translating gives CASSLRLRGDNYEQYF.

The chain recombines TRBV27 with TRBJ2-5; 9 bases line up with TRBD2. Trimming removed 6 bases from V and 3 bases from J; junction bases left unmatched: 11. CDR1 is MNHEY, CDR2 SMNVEV, per germline (reference sequence). The CDR3 has 16 amino acids. In DNA form, the CDR3 reads TGTGCCAGCAGCCCCCTTAGCGGGAGCGGGGAAGAGACCCAGTACTTC. Translating it yields CASSPLSGSGEETQYF.

This clone appeared a single time. The CDR3 region is CASSFYGSNQPQHF. The CDR3, as DNA: TGTGCCAGCAGTTTTTACGGCAGCAATCAGCCCCAGCATTTT. This sequence joins TRBV28 and TRBJ1-5; D ambiguous. Germline V gene lookup returns CDR1 MDHEN and CDR2 SYDVKM. Trimming took off 3 bases at V and 1 base at J, with 7 bases between the two ends. The CDR3 consists of 14 residues. The full variable domain, completed using reference TRBV28 and TRBJ1-5, is DVKVTQSSRYLVKRTGEKVFLECVQDMDHENMFWYRQDPGLGLRLIYFSYDVKMKEKGDIPEGYSVSREKKERFSLILESASTNQTSMYLCASSFYGSNQPQHFGDGTRLSIL.

The CDR3 nucleotides are TGTGCCAGCAGTAACCCACCTATCTATGGCTACACCTTC. This encodes CASSNPPIYGYTF. The rearrangement uses TRBV28 and TRBJ1-2; no firm D call. The V gene lost 5 bases and the J gene lost 4 bases, with 11 bases spanning the gap. The germline V gene has CDR1 MDHEN and CDR2 SYDVKM. The CDR3 has 13 amino acids.

The rearrangement uses TRBV19 and TRBJ1-2, with 8 bases matching TRBD1. The V gene end was trimmed by 6 bases and the J gene end by 3 bases; junction bases not matched to a gene: 12. The CDR3 sequence is 16 residues long. Germline values: CDR1 LNHDA, CDR2 SQIVND (reference sequence). CDR3 loop: CASRERRTGFDYGYTF. The DNA for the CDR3 is TGTGCCAGTAGGGAGAGGAGGACAGGGTTCGACTATGGCTACACCTTC.

The chain links TRBV10-3 to TRBJ2-3; 11 bases align to TRBD1. There are 14 residues in the CDR3. Per germline, CDR1 ENHRY and CDR2 SYGVKD. V shed 6 bases, J shed 5 bases, and the junction held 4 bases outside the gene matches. The CDR3 nucleotides are TGTGCCATCAGCGGACAGGGGGCCGGAGATACGCAGTATTTT. Translated, it gives CAISGQGAGDTQYF.

The chain combines TRBV24-1 with TRBJ2-3; the D gene is possibly TRBD1 (5 bases). CDR1 and CDR2 from the germline V gene are KGHDR and SFDVKD. The V gene lost 9 bases and the J gene lost 0 bases, with 6 bases spanning the gap. This CDR3 has 12 residues. CDR3 amino acids: CATGASTDTQYF. The DNA for the CDR3 is TGTGCCACCGGGGCCAGCACAGATACGCAGTATTTT.

The rearrangement links TRBV7-8 to TRBJ2-5, with 8 positions matching TRBD2. V was clipped by 5 bases and J by 5 bases; unmatched bases: 10. The V gene's germline CDR1 is SGHVS and CDR2 FQNEAQ. CDR3 length: 15 residues. CDR3 sequence reads: CASSPGGRTLETQYF. The CDR3 coding sequence is TGTGCCAGCAGCCCGGGGGGGCGGACGCTCGAGACCCAGTACTTC.

This clone was observed a single time. The chain employs TRBV2 and TRBJ2-5, with 9 positions matching TRBD1. This CDR3 has 15 residues. CDR1 SNHLY and CDR2 FYNNEI come from the germline V gene. The V segment lost 6 bases and the J segment 5 bases; nucleotides outside the gene matches: 10. CDR3 in amino acids: CASRQGAQGWETQYF. CDR3 bases: TGTGCCAGCAGACAGGGGGCGCAGGGGTGGGAGACCCAGTACTTC.

The gene calls are TRBV6-6 and TRBJ2-7; 9 nucleotides agree with TRBD1. Germline trimming cut 7 bases from V and 3 bases from J; bases unmatched to any gene: 7. The V gene's germline CDR1 is MNHNY and CDR2 SVGAGI (reference sequence). This CDR3 region has 14 residues. CDR3 residues: CASKGDRDFYEQYF. In DNA form, the CDR3 reads TGTGCCAGCAAAGGGGACAGGGATTTCTACGAGCAGTACTTC.

V is TRBV5-1 and J is TRBJ2-5, with a possible D match to TRBD2 (6 bases). Germline CDR1 is SGHRS and CDR2 is YFSETQ. V lost 7 bases and J lost 4, with 14 bases in between. This CDR3 is 13 amino acids long. CDR3 residues: CASRGMPTETQYF. As DNA, the CDR3 is TGCGCCAGCCGCGGGATGCCCACAGAGACCCAGTACTTC. The full variable domain, in which reference TRBV5-1 and TRBJ2-5 provide the parts outside the CDR3, is KAGVTQTPRYLIKTRGQQVTLSCSPISGHRSVSWYQQTPGQGLQFLFEYFSETQRNKGNFPGRFSGRQFSNSRSEMNVSTLELGDSALYLCASRGMPTETQYFGPGTRLLVL.

The genes are TRBV5-1 and TRBJ1-1; 9 bases are shared with TRBD1. The germline V gene encodes CDR1 SGHRS and CDR2 YFSETQ. Trimming at V came to 5 bases and at J to 0 bases, leaving 8 bases not matched to a gene. The CDR3 contains 16 residues. CDR3 coding DNA: TGCGCCAGCAGTCAGGACAGGGGTGACATGAACACTGAAGCTTTCTTT. Translating gives CASSQDRGDMNTEAFF.

The CDR3 nucleotides read TGTGCCAGCAGCCGCATTGTAGGGGGCCCGACAGATACGCAGTATTTT. Amino acids: CASSRIVGGPTDTQYF. This rearrangement joins TRBV14 to TRBJ2-3, with TRBD1 identical over 7 bases. The ends lost 4 bases at V and 3 bases at J; junction bases unmatched: 10. Germline V gene sequence: CDR1 SGHDN, CDR2 FVKESK. This CDR3 is 16 amino acids long.

Concerning this clone itself: The junction departs from germline at one end; a sequencing error may be responsible. The chain has TRBV19 and TRBJ2-6, with 12 bases that match TRBD1. Germline CDR1 LNHDA, CDR2 SQIVND (reference sequence). The CDR3 has 18 residues. CDR3 DNA: TGCGCCAGTAAATTCTCGGGACAGGGGGCGGCTGGGGCCAACGTCCTGACTTTC. This sequence encodes CASKFSGQGAAGANVLTF.